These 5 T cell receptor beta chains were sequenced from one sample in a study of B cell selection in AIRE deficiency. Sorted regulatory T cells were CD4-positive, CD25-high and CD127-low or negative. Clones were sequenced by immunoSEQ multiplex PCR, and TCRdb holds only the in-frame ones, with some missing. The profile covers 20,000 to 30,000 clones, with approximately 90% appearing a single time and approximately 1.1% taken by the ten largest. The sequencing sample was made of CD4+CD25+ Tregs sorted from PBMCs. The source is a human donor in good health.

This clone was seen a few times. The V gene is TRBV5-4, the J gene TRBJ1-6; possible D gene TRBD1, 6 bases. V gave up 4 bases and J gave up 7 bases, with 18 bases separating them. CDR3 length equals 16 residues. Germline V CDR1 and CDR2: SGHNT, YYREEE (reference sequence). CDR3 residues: CASSLGGGWDNSPLHF. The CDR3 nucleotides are TGTGCCAGCAGCCTTGGGGGCGGGTGGGACAATTCACCCCTCCACTTT.

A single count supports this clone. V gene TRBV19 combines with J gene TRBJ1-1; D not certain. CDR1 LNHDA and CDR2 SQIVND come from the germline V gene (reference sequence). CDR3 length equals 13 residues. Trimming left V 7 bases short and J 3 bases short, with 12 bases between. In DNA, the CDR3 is TGTGCCAGTAATGCTTTAGTTCACACTGAAGCTTTCTTT. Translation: CASNALVHTEAFF. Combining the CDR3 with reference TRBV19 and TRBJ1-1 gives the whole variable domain DGGITQSPKYLFRKEGQNVTLSCEQNLNHDAMYWYRQDPGQGLRLIYYSQIVNDFQKGDIAEGYSVSREKKESFPLTVTSAQKNPTAFYLCASNALVHTEAFFGQGTRLTVV.

CDR3 residues: CASSTDRSVYEQYF. The CDR3 DNA sequence: TGTGCCAGCAGCACAGACAGGTCGGTCTACGAGCAGTACTTC. The chain is built from TRBV6-6 and TRBJ2-7; D may be TRBD1 (6 bases). This CDR3 contains 14 residues. CDR1 and CDR2 from the germline V gene are MNHNY and SVGAGI (reference sequence). The V end was cut by 6 bases, the J end by 3 bases, with 15 bases between.

The CDR3 bases are TGCGCCAGCAGCTTGAGGGGACAGGTGGATCAGCCCCAGCATTTT. Translating it yields CASSLRGQVDQPQHF. The rearrangement links TRBV5-1 to TRBJ1-5; 8 bases are a match to TRBD1. Germline CDR1 is SGHRS and CDR2 is YFSETQ. After removal of 1 base from V and 5 bases from J, the junction contained 5 bases not matched to a gene. This CDR3 has 15 residues. Looking up the rest from reference TRBV5-1 and TRBJ1-5 gives the full variable domain: KAGVTQTPRYLIKTRGQQVTLSCSPISGHRSVSWYQQTPGQGLQFLFEYFSETQRNKGNFPGRFSGRQFSNSRSEMNVSTLELGDSALYLCASSLRGQVDQPQHFGDGTRLSIL.

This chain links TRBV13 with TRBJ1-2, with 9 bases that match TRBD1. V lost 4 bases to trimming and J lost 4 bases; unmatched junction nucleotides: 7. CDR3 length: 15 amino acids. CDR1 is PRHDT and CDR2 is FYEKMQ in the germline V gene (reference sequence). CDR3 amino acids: CASSSRTGAVYGYTF. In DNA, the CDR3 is TGTGCCAGCAGCTCTCGGACAGGGGCGGTCTATGGCTACACCTTC.